This entry features one T cell receptor beta chain sequence. With 1 base clipped from V and 0 bases from J, the junction kept 17 bases outside the gene matches. The V gene's germline CDR1 is MGHRA and CDR2 YSYEKL. The CDR3 totals 22 residues. Produced via immunoSEQ multiplex PCR; TCRdb's table is partial and in-frame only. Seen here are 350,000 to 400,000 clones, 87% observed once, and the top ten hold approximately 1.8%. The record originates from a study of blood T cell repertoires in COVID-19. Across the whole study: The cDNA or gDNA used as material had been derived from T cells, B-cell-depleted T cells, or PBMCs.

In terms of age and location, participants ranged from about 18 to 100 years and lived in about two dozen US areas. Participant-given clinical history determined each cohort assignment. The chain employs TRBV4-1 and TRBJ2-1; 11 bases match TRBD2. The sequence came from a man aged 35-49 years in a cohort exposed to, infected with or recovered from COVID-19 (not recorded which). The sequencing sample was made of PBMCs or T cells enriched from blood (not recorded which). The DNA of the CDR3 is TGCGCCAGCAGCCAAGTTGGCCGATTCGGTCTAGCGGGAGGAGGCTCCTACAATGAGCAGTTCTTC. Translating it yields CASSQVGRFGLAGGGSYNEQFF.